The T cell receptor (beta chain) described here comes from a study of identical twins. This clonotype was detected a few times. TCRdb redid the calling of the 5' RACE reads with MiXCR, one entry per CDR3 protein. The table has some 760,000 distinct CDR3 sequences, about 20% seen once. In germline, CDR1 is SGHRS, CDR2 YFSETQ. V lost 5 bases and J 8 bases, leaving 23 bases between the germline ends. The CDR3 covers 16 residues. This sample was also put to use in a study of T cells expressing NK-cell markers.

This chain connects TRBV5-1 to TRBJ2-1; D possibly corresponds to TRBD1 (5 bases). The TCR was taken from a woman aged 18-29 years in good health. The sequencing input was PBMCs. CDR3 sequence: CASRLSGNVYNDEQFF. CDR3 DNA: TGCGCCAGCAGACTCTCAGGGAATGTGTACAATGATGAGCAGTTCTTC.